The 30 T cell receptor beta chains below come from one sample, sequenced in a study of blood T cell repertoires in COVID-19. The data were produced by immunoSEQ multiplex PCR, yet TCRdb's version contains in-frame clones alone and is incomplete. Of more than 250,000 clones listed, more than 75% were seen once; the top ten hold 1%. Sequencing was carried out using peripheral blood. These TCRs come from a man between 50 and 59 years old with active or convalescent COVID-19.

To note about this clone: One junction end does not reproduce the germline sequence, and a read error may be involved. CDR3 DNA: TGCGCCAGCAGCTTAAGTCGCGGGACAGGGCTTTTTTATTTCGATTTT. Translating gives CASSLSRGTGLFYFDF. The chain employs TRBV4-3 and TRBJ1-3, with TRBD1 matching 9 bases. The CDR3 runs to 16 residues. CDR1 and CDR2 from the germline V gene are LGHNA and YSLEER.

This chain links TRBV6-1 with TRBJ1-6; D is uncertain. This CDR3 spans 17 amino acids. The V end was cut by 3 bases, the J end by 1 base, with 13 bases between. Germline V gene lookup returns CDR1 MNHNS and CDR2 SASEGT. The CDR3 reads CASSDVRFSSYNSPLHF. As DNA, the CDR3 is TGTGCCAGCAGTGATGTCAGGTTTAGTTCCTATAATTCACCCCTCCACTTT.

The chain recombines TRBV28 with TRBJ2-2; D is ambiguous. CDR1 and CDR2 from the germline V gene are MDHEN and SYDVKM. Trimming left V 4 bases short and J 5 bases short, with 14 bases between. The CDR3 sequence is 15 residues long. CDR3 nucleotide sequence: TGTGCCAGCAGTTCCCTGACACGACCTACCGGGGAGCTGTTTTTT. It encodes CASSSLTRPTGELFF.

The V and J genes are TRBV25-1 and TRBJ1-2, with TRBD1 identical over 7 bases. CDR3 size: 12 residues. V shed 5 bases, J shed 8 bases, and the junction held 5 bases outside the gene matches. In germline, CDR1 is MGHDK, CDR2 SYGVNS. The CDR3 spells CASSRDSGGYTF. As DNA, the CDR3 is TGTGCCAGCAGTCGGGACAGCGGGGGCTACACCTTC.

The chain couples TRBV3-1 (or the pseudogene TRBV3-2) to TRBJ2-7; D might be TRBD2 (6 bases). The CDR3 has 14 residues. V lost 4 bases to trimming and J lost 1 base, with 11 bases between them. Germline lookup yields CDR1 LGHDT and CDR2 YNNKEL (reference sequence). CDR3 DNA: TGTGCCAGCAGCCTCTCCGCGGGGTCCTACGAGCAGTACTTC. Its translation is CASSLSAGSYEQYF.

The chain has TRBV5-4 and TRBJ2-3; 10 bases are shared with TRBD1. This CDR3 is built from 17 residues. Germline trimming cut 4 bases from V and 1 base from J; bases unmatched to any gene: 9. CDR1 and CDR2 (germline): SGHNT, YYREEE (reference sequence). This chain's CDR3 is CASSLYSGTGGTDTQYF. The CDR3 coding sequence is TGTGCCAGCAGCCTTTACTCCGGGACAGGGGGCACAGATACGCAGTATTTT.

This chain joins TRBV28 and TRBJ1-1; TRBD1 aligns across 8 bases. Germline V lookup: CDR1 MDHEN, CDR2 SYDVKM. After removal of 10 bases from V and 4 bases from J, the junction contained 11 bases not matched to a gene. This CDR3 spans 14 amino acids. The CDR3 sequence: CATTLTGGITEAFF. The CDR3 region has the DNA TGTGCCACCACCCTTACAGGGGGGATCACTGAAGCTTTCTTT.

V usage is TRBV28 and J usage is TRBJ2-2; a possible D gene is TRBD2 (7 bases). V was clipped by 6 bases and J by 2 bases, with 19 bases between them. The CDR3 is 17 residues long. Germline V CDR1 and CDR2: MDHEN, SYDVKM. This CDR3 is CASRALRGAHNTGELFF. The CDR3 nucleotides read TGTGCCAGCAGGGCCCTTCGGGGGGCGCATAACACCGGGGAGCTGTTTTTT.

The chain couples TRBV27 to TRBJ2-5; TRBD2 aligns across 7 bases. Germline V gives CDR1 MNHEY, CDR2 SMNVEV (reference sequence). This CDR3 region has 19 residues. With V trimmed by 4 bases and J by 3 bases, 20 bases remained unmatched. CDR3: CASSSSPLVAGEGKETQYF. CDR3 coding DNA: TGTGCCAGCAGTTCCAGCCCTCTCGTGGCGGGAGAAGGTAAAGAGACCCAGTACTTC.

The V and J genes are TRBV7-9 and TRBJ2-1, with 7 bases identical to TRBD2. Germline CDR1 reads SEHNR; CDR2 reads FQNEAQ (reference sequence). After removal of 1 base from V and 0 bases from J, the junction contained 9 bases not matched to a gene. This CDR3 has 18 amino acids. For the CDR3, the DNA is TGTGCCAGCAGCTTAGGGAGCGGGGTTAGGAGCTCCTACAATGAGCAGTTCTTC. This sequence encodes CASSLGSGVRSSYNEQFF.

The J gene is TRBJ2-2, the V gene TRBV28, with 7 bases aligning to TRBD2. The CDR3 contains 16 residues. Germline V gene lookup returns CDR1 MDHEN and CDR2 SYDVKM. Unmatched junction bases numbered 15, after V lost 7 bases and J lost 7 bases. The CDR3 sequence is CASIPRGGGQVGELFF. The CDR3 nucleotides are TGTGCCAGCATTCCCCGCGGGGGAGGGCAGGTCGGGGAGCTGTTTTTT. Full variable domain (remainder filled in from reference TRBV28 and TRBJ2-2): DVKVTQSSRYLVKRTGEKVFLECVQDMDHENMFWYRQDPGLGLRLIYFSYDVKMKEKGDIPEGYSVSREKKERFSLILESASTNQTSMYLCASIPRGGGQVGELFFGEGSRLTVL.

The chain carries TRBV5-1 and TRBJ2-1; tentative D call: TRBD2 (6 bases). The germline V gene has CDR1 SGHRS and CDR2 YFSETQ. V was pared by 5 bases and J by 7 bases, with 19 bases between. The CDR3 extends over 15 amino acids. In DNA form, the CDR3 reads TGCGCCAGCAGTGGTGGGGCCAGGGCGGGGAATGAGCAGTTCTTC. It codes for CASSGGARAGNEQFF.

The chain has TRBV10-3 and TRBJ1-1; D unresolved. The germline V gene encodes CDR1 ENHRY and CDR2 SYGVKD. This CDR3 is built from 15 residues. Between the trimmed V and J ends, which lost 3 bases and 1 base, there was a span of 12 bases. CDR3 DNA sequence: TGTGCCATCAGTGACCCTCGGACTGCGAACACTGAAGCTTTCTTT. Translating gives CAISDPRTANTEAFF.

The rearrangement joins TRBV4-3 to TRBJ1-2, with D tentatively TRBD1 (6 bases). V lost 4 bases to trimming and J lost 0 bases, with 12 bases between them. Germline CDR1 and CDR2: LGHNA and YSLEER. This CDR3 is built from 15 residues. The CDR3, as DNA: TGCGCCAGCAGCCTAACAGGGAGAACTAACTATGGCTACACCTTC. Translation: CASSLTGRTNYGYTF.

The DNA of the CDR3 is TGTGCCAGCAGCTTAGAGTTCTACTCCTACGAGCAGTACTTC. This sequence encodes CASSLEFYSYEQYF. The genes are TRBV11-2 and TRBJ2-7; D unclear. Per germline, CDR1 SGHAT and CDR2 FQNNGV. V lost 0 bases and J lost 0, with 6 bases in between. This CDR3 is built from 14 residues.

The rearrangement links TRBV5-5 to TRBJ1-5, with TRBD1 matching 9 bases. The CDR3 is 14 residues long. V shed 1 base and J 5 bases; nucleotides not matched to a gene: 1. Germline assignment: CDR1 SGHKS and CDR2 YYEKEE (reference sequence). The CDR3 coding sequence is TGTGCCAGCAGCTTGAGACAGGGGGATCAGCCCCAGCATTTT. Translation gives CASSLRQGDQPQHF. The full variable domain, with the rest looked up from reference TRBV5-5 and TRBJ1-5, is DAGVTQSPTHLIKTRGQQVTLRCSPISGHKSVSWYQQVLGQGPQFIFQYYEKEERGRGNFPDRFSARQFPNYSSELNVNALLLGDSALYLCASSLRQGDQPQHFGDGTRLSIL.

The chain links TRBV2 to TRBJ2-1; 8 nucleotides line up with TRBD1. Germline V lookup: CDR1 SNHLY, CDR2 FYNNEI. The V segment lost 2 bases and the J segment 7 bases; nucleotides outside the gene matches: 10. This CDR3 contains 16 residues. The CDR3 bases are TGTGCCAGCAGTGAAAATGCAGGGGGCAAGTGGAATGAGCAGTTCTTC. Its protein is CASSENAGGKWNEQFF.

The V gene is TRBV19, the J gene TRBJ1-2; 7 bases agree with TRBD1. The ends lost 5 bases at V and 4 bases at J; junction bases unmatched: 13. Germline CDR1 LNHDA, CDR2 SQIVND (reference sequence). CDR3 length: 16 amino acids. CDR3 protein: CASSVPSNRGGYGYTF. For the CDR3, the DNA is TGTGCCAGTAGTGTGCCCTCCAACAGGGGCGGCTATGGCTACACCTTC.

The J gene is TRBJ2-2, the V gene TRBV4-3; D ambiguous. Trimming removed 0 bases at V and 0 bases at J, with 11 bases between. The CDR3 has 17 residues. Germline values: CDR1 LGHNA, CDR2 YSLEER. The CDR3 DNA reads as TGCGCCAGCAGCCAAGATCGAGGATTTGCGAACACCGGGGAGCTGTTTTTT. Amino acids: CASSQDRGFANTGELFF.

There are a few counts of this clone. The rearrangement joins TRBV19 to TRBJ1-3, with D perhaps TRBD1 (5 bases). With 9 bases removed from V and 4 bases from J, the gap between germline ends came to 13 bases. CDR1 and CDR2 (germline): LNHDA, SQIVND (reference sequence). The CDR3 runs 13 residues. The CDR3 reads CASSLGRGNTIYF. CDR3 coding DNA: TGTGCCAGCAGCCTGGGGCGCGGAAACACCATATATTTT.

In regard to this clone: Sequence at one end of the junction differs from germline and may be a read error. V usage is TRBV10-1 and J usage is TRBJ2-2, with D possibly being TRBD2 (6 bases). This CDR3 is 17 amino acids long. Germline V lookup: CDR1 WNHNN, CDR2 SYGVQD (reference sequence). Here the CDR3 DNA reads TGCGCCAGCAGTGAGTCATCGAGGATTACGAACACCGGGGGGCTGTTTTTT. Its translation: CASSESSRITNTGGLFF.

V usage is TRBV3-1 (or the pseudogene TRBV3-2) and J usage is TRBJ1-2; D uncertain. CDR3 length: 13 amino acids. V was cut by 4 bases and J by 6 bases, with 12 bases left in between. Germline CDR1 reads LGHDT; CDR2 reads YNNKEL (reference sequence). CDR3 residues: CASSPQTHNGYTF. The CDR3 DNA reads TGTGCCAGCAGCCCCCAGACTCACAATGGCTACACCTTC.

The sample holds a few counts of this clone. This rearrangement joins TRBV2 to TRBJ1-1; the match to TRBD1 covers 10 bases. The CDR3 is 12 residues long. After removal of 7 bases from V and 8 bases from J, the junction contained 4 bases not matched to a gene. Germline V CDR1 and CDR2: SNHLY, FYNNEI. For the CDR3, the DNA is TGTGCCAGCATAGACAGGGGGCAGGAAGCTTTCTTT. Protein product: CASIDRGQEAFF.

This chain links TRBV2 with TRBJ2-7, with a tentative D call TRBD2 (6 bases). The CDR3 totals 12 residues. Trimming removed 8 bases at V and 3 bases at J, with 11 bases between. Per the germline V gene, CDR1 is SNHLY and CDR2 is FYNNEI. The CDR3 loop reads CASGPGLYEQYF. The CDR3 region has the DNA TGTGCCAGCGGTCCGGGACTCTACGAGCAGTACTTC.

The chain links TRBV11-2 to TRBJ2-2, with D perhaps matching TRBD2 (5 bases). The CDR3 extends over 16 amino acids. The V end was cut by 5 bases, the J end by 5 bases, with 18 bases between. Germline values: CDR1 SGHAT, CDR2 FQNNGV. CDR3 sequence (DNA): TGTGCCAGCAGCGAGAAGAGTCCTGGGAGTACCGGGGAGCTGTTTTTT. It encodes CASSEKSPGSTGELFF.

The chain couples TRBV19 to TRBJ2-7, with 7 bases that match TRBD1. In germline, CDR1 is LNHDA, CDR2 SQIVND (reference sequence). The CDR3 sequence is 15 residues long. Trimming at V came to 0 bases and at J to 3 bases, leaving 5 bases not matched to a gene. The CDR3 DNA sequence: TGTGCCAGTAGTATAGATGGGGCAGGGGGCTACGAGCAGTACTTC. Protein sequence: CASSIDGAGGYEQYF.

This chain links TRBV28 with TRBJ2-7, with D possibly matching TRBD2 (6 bases). The V gene's germline CDR1 is MDHEN and CDR2 SYDVKM. V was trimmed by 8 bases and J by 2 bases, leaving 7 bases between them. The CDR3 runs to 11 residues. The CDR3 sequence: CASRGTYEQYF. For the CDR3, the DNA is TGTGCCAGCCGGGGGACCTACGAGCAGTACTTC.

The chain joins TRBV7-2 to TRBJ1-5; 7 nucleotides match TRBD1. After removal of 4 bases from V and 4 bases from J, the junction contained 7 bases not matched to a gene. Germline CDR1 is SGHTA and CDR2 is FQGNSA. The CDR3 loop spans 15 amino acids. The CDR3: CASSSGQALNQPQHF. Here the CDR3 DNA reads TGTGCCAGCAGCTCCGGACAGGCTCTTAATCAGCCCCAGCATTTT.

This clone was found once. The CDR3 DNA reads TGTGCCAGCAGCTTAAAAGCGGGAGGTTTGGGCGAGCAGTACTTC. It is translated as CASSLKAGGLGEQYF. This chain uses TRBV7-9 with TRBJ2-7, with TRBD2 matching 9 bases. Germline V lookup: CDR1 SEHNR, CDR2 FQNEAQ (reference sequence). The CDR3 consists of 15 residues. V lost 2 bases to trimming and J lost 6 bases; unmatched junction nucleotides: 8. Full variable domain (rest looked up from reference TRBV7-9 and TRBJ2-7): DTGVSQNPRHKITKRGQNVTFRCDPISEHNRLYWYRQTLGQGPEFLTYFQNEAQLEKSRLLSDRFSAERPKGSFSTLEIQRTEQGDSAMYLCASSLKAGGLGEQYFGPGTRLTVT.

The V gene is TRBV5-4, the J gene TRBJ1-2, with 8 positions matching TRBD1. This CDR3 spans 14 amino acids. The ends lost 4 bases at V and 7 bases at J; junction bases unmatched: 9. Germline V lookup: CDR1 SGHNT, CDR2 YYREEE (reference sequence). The CDR3 reads CASSPKSGTGGYTF. CDR3 bases: TGTGCCAGCAGCCCCAAAAGTGGGACAGGTGGCTACACCTTC.